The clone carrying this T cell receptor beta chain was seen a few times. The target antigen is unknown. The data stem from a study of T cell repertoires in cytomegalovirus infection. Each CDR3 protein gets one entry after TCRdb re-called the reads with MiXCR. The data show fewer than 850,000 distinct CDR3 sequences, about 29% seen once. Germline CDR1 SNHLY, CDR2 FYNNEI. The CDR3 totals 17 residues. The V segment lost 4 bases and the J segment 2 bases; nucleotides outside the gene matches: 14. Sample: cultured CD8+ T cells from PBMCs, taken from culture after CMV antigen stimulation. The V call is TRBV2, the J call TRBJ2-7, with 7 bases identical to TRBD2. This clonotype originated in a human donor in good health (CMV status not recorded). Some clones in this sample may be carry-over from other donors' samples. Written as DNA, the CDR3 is TGTGCCAGCAGTGGAGCTTTGGCGGGGGTGGTACCCTACGAGCAGTACGTC. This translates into CASSGALAGVVPYEQYV.